This T cell receptor beta chain is from a study of early T cells in non-severe SARS-CoV-2 infection. Findings of the study overall: Lookups in VDJdb leaned toward anti-spike CD8 responses and missed private and CD4 specificities.

TCRdb re-called the 5' RACE reads through MiXCR, storing one row per CDR3 protein. The top ten clones hold 5.5% to 7% of a sample with some 70,000 distinct CDR3 sequences, 9.5% of them seen once. Concerning this clonotype: Its target is unknown.

The ends were cut back, 0 bases at V and 7 bases at J, with 15 bases in the middle. This CDR3 contains 15 residues. Germline CDR1 and CDR2: MGHRA and YSYEKL. The rearrangement uses TRBV4-1 and TRBJ2-5; TRBD2 is a possible D gene (5 bases). This receptor was identified in an adult who was a healthcare worker with PCR-confirmed SARS-CoV-2 infection or an uninfected control (not recorded which). The specimen sequenced was whole blood. The CDR3 protein is CASSQDPPSGGTQYF. CDR3 in DNA: TGCGCCAGCAGCCAAGATCCCCCTTCCGGAGGGACCCAGTACTTC.